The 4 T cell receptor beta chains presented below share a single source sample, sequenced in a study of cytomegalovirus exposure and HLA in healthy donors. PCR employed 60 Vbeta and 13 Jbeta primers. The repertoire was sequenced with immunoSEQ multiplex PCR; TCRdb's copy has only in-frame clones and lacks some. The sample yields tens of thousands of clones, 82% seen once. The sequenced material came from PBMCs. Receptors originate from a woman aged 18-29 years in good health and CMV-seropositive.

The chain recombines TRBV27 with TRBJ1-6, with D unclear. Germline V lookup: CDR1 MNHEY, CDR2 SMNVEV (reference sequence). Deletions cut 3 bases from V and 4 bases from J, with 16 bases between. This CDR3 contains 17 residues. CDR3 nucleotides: TGTGCCAGCAGTTTCACACTGGAGGTCGTGTATAATTCACCCCTCCACTTT. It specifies CASSFTLEVVYNSPLHF.

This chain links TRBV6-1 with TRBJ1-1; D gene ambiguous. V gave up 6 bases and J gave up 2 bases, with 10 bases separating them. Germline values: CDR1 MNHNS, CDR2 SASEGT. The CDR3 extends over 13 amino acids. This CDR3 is CASRTYSNTEAFF. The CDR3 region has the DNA TGTGCCAGCAGAACCTACAGCAACACTGAAGCTTTCTTT.

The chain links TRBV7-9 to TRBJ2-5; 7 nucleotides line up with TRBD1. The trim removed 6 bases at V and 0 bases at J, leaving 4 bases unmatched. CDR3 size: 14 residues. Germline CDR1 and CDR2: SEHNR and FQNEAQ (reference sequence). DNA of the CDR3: TGTGCCAGCAGTCAGGGACAGTACCAAGAGACCCAGTACTTC. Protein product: CASSQGQYQETQYF.

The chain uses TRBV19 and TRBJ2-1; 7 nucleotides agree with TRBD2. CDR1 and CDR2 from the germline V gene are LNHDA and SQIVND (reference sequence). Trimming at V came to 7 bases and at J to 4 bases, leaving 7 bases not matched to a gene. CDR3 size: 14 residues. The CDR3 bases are TGTGCCAGTAAGGAGGGAGGGCCGTACAATGAGCAGTTCTTC. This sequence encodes CASKEGGPYNEQFF. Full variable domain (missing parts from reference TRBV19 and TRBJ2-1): DGGITQSPKYLFRKEGQNVTLSCEQNLNHDAMYWYRQDPGQGLRLIYYSQIVNDFQKGDIAEGYSVSREKKESFPLTVTSAQKNPTAFYLCASKEGGPYNEQFFGPGTRLTVL.